This T cell receptor (beta chain) is from a study of blood T cell repertoires in COVID-19. Study overall: Samples representing acute and convalescent COVID-19 were sourced from the United States, Italy and Spain. T cells, B-cell-depleted T cells, or PBMCs provided the cDNA or gDNA that served as material.

Under the authors' procedure: Amplification from reference gene primers served as the basis for estimated nucleated cell counts. Sequenced by immunoSEQ multiplex PCR; TCRdb stores in-frame clones only, minus some. That table gives V, J and clone size, and the DNA gave D and trimming. The data contain tens of thousands of clones, over 60% of them singletons. Germline loops: CDR1 SGHAT, CDR2 FQNNGV. The length of the CDR3 is 15 residues. The germline V and J ends were trimmed by 5 bases and 4 bases, with 14 bases remaining between them. This TCR was sampled from a woman aged 70 to 79 with COVID-19, enrolled during active disease. Sequencing was performed on peripheral blood. The rearrangement uses TRBV11-2 and TRBJ1-4; D perhaps matches TRBD1 (6 bases). Here the CDR3 DNA reads TGTGCCAGCAGCACCCCCAGGGGTAGTAATGAAAAACTGTTTTTT. This translates into CASSTPRGSNEKLFF.